This entry is about one TCR beta chain. The CDR3 is made up of 15 amino acids. Trimming at V came to 0 bases and at J to 4 bases, leaving 5 bases not matched to a gene. CDR1 is LNHDA, CDR2 SQIVND, per germline (reference sequence). This specimen comes from a study of blood T cell repertoires in COVID-19. Study in general: Donors in the United States, Italy and Spain gave samples during acute or convalescent COVID-19. PBMCs, B-cell-depleted T cells, or T cells provided the cDNA or gDNA that made up the material.

Per the authors' pipeline: Reference gene primer amplification in the assay estimated nucleated cell counts. Here immunoSEQ multiplex PCR was the method, and the copy in TCRdb shows in-frame clones only, minus some. V and J calls and clone size come straight from that table; D and trimming were deduced from the DNA. The sample includes about 310,000 clones, around 86% of them seen just once. The receptor was derived from a man between 45 and 60 years old with active or convalescent COVID-19. The chain is built from TRBV19 and TRBJ2-7, with 8 positions matching TRBD1. Sequencing used peripheral blood. CDR3 sequence reads: CASSIDGGTGYEQYF. The CDR3, as DNA: TGTGCCAGTAGTATAGATGGAGGGACAGGATACGAGCAGTACTTC.